A selection of T cell receptor beta chains follows, all from one sample in a study of cytomegalovirus exposure and HLA in healthy donors. Sequenced by immunoSEQ multiplex PCR; TCRdb stores in-frame clones only, minus some. The table shows 150,000 to 200,000 clones, with 78% occurring only once. The sequenced material came from PBMCs. The receptors were sampled from a female donor in good health and CMV-seronegative. The CDR3 runs from the conserved cysteine through the conserved F or W. The D gene is left open where the match is weak. The size field is filled for only some rows; it gives once, few, many or a size class.

J: TRBJ1-2; D: -; V: TRBV30; size: -; DNA: TGTGCCTGGAGTGTACAAGCGCAGGGGGGCTACACCTTC; CDR3: CAWSVQAQGGYTF
J: TRBJ2-7; D: -; V: TRBV7-8; size: -; DNA: TGTGCCAGCAGCTCCTACAGGGATAGCTACGAGCAGTACTTC; CDR3: CASSSYRDSYEQYF
J: TRBJ2-2; D: TRBD1; V: TRBV7-8; size: -; DNA: TGTGCCAGCAGCACGGGACAGGGGATGACCGGGGAGCTGTTTTTT; CDR3: CASSTGQGMTGELFF
J: TRBJ2-5; D: -; V: TRBV6-6; size: -; DNA: TGTGCCAGCAGTTTCAGACAGGTTCAAGAGACCCAGTACTTC; CDR3: CASSFRQVQETQYF
J: TRBJ2-2; D: -; V: TRBV6-1; size: -; DNA: TGTGCCAGCAGTGTACAGGCCACCGGGGAGCTGTTTTTT; CDR3: CASSVQATGELFF
J: TRBJ1-5; D: -; V: TRBV4-1; size: -; DNA: TGCGCCAGCAGCCAAGATAATAGCAATCAGCCCCAGCATTTT; CDR3: CASSQDNSNQPQHF
J: TRBJ2-1; D: -; V: TRBV6-4; size: -; DNA: TGTGCCAGCAGTGCTGAACTCGGCTCCTACAATGAGCAGTTCTTC; CDR3: CASSAELGSYNEQFF
J: TRBJ2-1; D: TRBD2; V: TRBV5-1; size: -; DNA: TGCGCCAGCACCTTAGTCGGGGGGGGCGATGAGCAGTTCTTC; CDR3: CASTLVGGGDEQFF
J: TRBJ2-3; D: TRBD1; V: TRBV5-1; size: -; DNA: TGCGCCAGCAGTGACGGGACAGCTAGCACAGATACGCAGTATTTT; CDR3: CASSDGTASTDTQYF
J: TRBJ2-3; D: TRBD1; V: TRBV11-2; size: -; DNA: TGTGCCAGCAGACTCTCACGCGGGACAGGTATTTTGTATACGCAGTATTTT; CDR3: CASRLSRGTGILYTQYF
J: TRBJ1-4; D: TRBD1; V: TRBV5-1; size: -; DNA: TGCGCCAGCAGCTTGTATCCGGGACAGACCTCAACTAATGAAAAACTGTTTTTT; CDR3: CASSLYPGQTSTNEKLFF
J: TRBJ2-5; D: TRBD1; V: TRBV5-1; size: -; DNA: TGCGCCAGCAGCTTGGTCCCCGTGGACAGGGGGGGTTGGCAAGAGACCCAGTACTTC; CDR3: CASSLVPVDRGGWQETQYF
J: TRBJ2-7; D: TRBD2; V: TRBV5-4; size: -; DNA: TGTGCCAGCAGCCCTAGCGGGAGGGCCTACGAGCAGTACTTC; CDR3: CASSPSGRAYEQYF
J: TRBJ2-5; D: TRBD2; V: TRBV11-2; size: -; DNA: TGTGCCAGCAGCTTGGGACTAGCGGGGGGGACCCAGTACTTC; CDR3: CASSLGLAGGTQYF
J: TRBJ1-6; D: TRBD1; V: TRBV30; size: -; DNA: TGTGCCTGGAGACCACCGGGACAGGGGGTTAGCGGGTCACCCCTCCACTTT; CDR3: CAWRPPGQGVSGSPLHF
J: TRBJ1-2; D: -; V: TRBV7-9; size: -; DNA: TGTTCCAGCAGCCCAGGGTGGAGTGGCTACACCTTC; CDR3: CSSSPGWSGYTF
J: TRBJ1-2; D: -; V: TRBV30; size: -; DNA: TGTGCCTGGAATCGGGGGGGCTATGGCTACACCTTC; CDR3: CAWNRGGYGYTF
J: TRBJ2-5; D: TRBD2; V: TRBV7-2; size: -; DNA: TGTGCCAGCAGCTTATCTAGCGGGAGTCAGACCCAGTACTTC; CDR3: CASSLSSGSQTQYF
J: TRBJ1-2; D: TRBD1; V: TRBV28; size: -; DNA: TGTGCCAGCAGTCCCCACGGGACAGATGGCTATGGCTACACCTTC; CDR3: CASSPHGTDGYGYTF
J: TRBJ2-3; D: TRBD2; V: TRBV7-9; size: -; DNA: TGTGCCAGCAGCTTAGGGACCACTAGCGGGGGGGTGCCAGATACGCAGTATTTT; CDR3: CASSLGTTSGGVPDTQYF
J: TRBJ2-7; D: TRBD2; V: TRBV28; size: few; DNA: TGTGCCAGCAGTTTAGGGCTAGCGGGAGTCTACTCCTACGAGCAGTACTTC; CDR3: CASSLGLAGVYSYEQYF
J: TRBJ1-1; D: TRBD1; V: TRBV18; size: -; DNA: TGTGCCAGCTCACTAGACGGACAGGGGCTAACTGAAGCTTTCTTT; CDR3: CASSLDGQGLTEAFF
J: TRBJ2-7; D: -; V: TRBV6-1; size: -; DNA: TGTGCCAGCTATGGGTGGCAGGGTGTAAATGGCGAGCAGTACTTC; CDR3: CASYGWQGVNGEQYF
J: TRBJ2-1; D: -; V: TRBV30; size: -; DNA: TGTGCCTGGACCCTAGGAAGTAGCGGCAATGAGCAGTTCTTC; CDR3: CAWTLGSSGNEQFF
J: TRBJ1-4; D: -; V: TRBV6-1; size: -; DNA: TGTGCCAGCAGTGAAGGAGGTTTTAATGAAAAACTGTTTTTT; CDR3: CASSEGGFNEKLFF
J: TRBJ1-4; D: TRBD1; V: TRBV2; size: -; DNA: TGTGCCAGCCAGGGGGAGACTAATGAAAAACTGTTTTTT; CDR3: CASQGETNEKLFF
J: TRBJ1-6; D: -; V: TRBV30; size: -; DNA: TGTGCCTGGGAGGACTTCGTCGGTTCACCCCTCCACTTT; CDR3: CAWEDFVGSPLHF
J: TRBJ1-4; D: -; V: TRBV6-5; size: few; DNA: TGTGCCAGCAGTACCCACCCCGGGTCAACCATTTTT; CDR3: CASSTHPGSTIF
J: TRBJ2-2; D: -; V: TRBV10-3; size: -; DNA: TGTGCCATCAGTGAGGACACGAACACCGGGGAGCTGTTTTTT; CDR3: CAISEDTNTGELFF
J: TRBJ2-7; D: TRBD1; V: TRBV5-1; size: -; DNA: TGCGCCAGCAGCTGGGACAGACTGAGCTCCTACGAGCAGTACTTC; CDR3: CASSWDRLSSYEQYF
J: TRBJ2-3; D: TRBD2; V: TRBV6-5; size: -; DNA: TGTGCCAGCACCCTCAGTTGGGAGGGAGGAAATACGCAGTATTTT; CDR3: CASTLSWEGGNTQYF
J: TRBJ1-6; D: TRBD1; V: TRBV5-6; size: -; DNA: TGTGCCAGCAGCGGACAGGGGACTTCACCCCTCCACTTT; CDR3: CASSGQGTSPLHF